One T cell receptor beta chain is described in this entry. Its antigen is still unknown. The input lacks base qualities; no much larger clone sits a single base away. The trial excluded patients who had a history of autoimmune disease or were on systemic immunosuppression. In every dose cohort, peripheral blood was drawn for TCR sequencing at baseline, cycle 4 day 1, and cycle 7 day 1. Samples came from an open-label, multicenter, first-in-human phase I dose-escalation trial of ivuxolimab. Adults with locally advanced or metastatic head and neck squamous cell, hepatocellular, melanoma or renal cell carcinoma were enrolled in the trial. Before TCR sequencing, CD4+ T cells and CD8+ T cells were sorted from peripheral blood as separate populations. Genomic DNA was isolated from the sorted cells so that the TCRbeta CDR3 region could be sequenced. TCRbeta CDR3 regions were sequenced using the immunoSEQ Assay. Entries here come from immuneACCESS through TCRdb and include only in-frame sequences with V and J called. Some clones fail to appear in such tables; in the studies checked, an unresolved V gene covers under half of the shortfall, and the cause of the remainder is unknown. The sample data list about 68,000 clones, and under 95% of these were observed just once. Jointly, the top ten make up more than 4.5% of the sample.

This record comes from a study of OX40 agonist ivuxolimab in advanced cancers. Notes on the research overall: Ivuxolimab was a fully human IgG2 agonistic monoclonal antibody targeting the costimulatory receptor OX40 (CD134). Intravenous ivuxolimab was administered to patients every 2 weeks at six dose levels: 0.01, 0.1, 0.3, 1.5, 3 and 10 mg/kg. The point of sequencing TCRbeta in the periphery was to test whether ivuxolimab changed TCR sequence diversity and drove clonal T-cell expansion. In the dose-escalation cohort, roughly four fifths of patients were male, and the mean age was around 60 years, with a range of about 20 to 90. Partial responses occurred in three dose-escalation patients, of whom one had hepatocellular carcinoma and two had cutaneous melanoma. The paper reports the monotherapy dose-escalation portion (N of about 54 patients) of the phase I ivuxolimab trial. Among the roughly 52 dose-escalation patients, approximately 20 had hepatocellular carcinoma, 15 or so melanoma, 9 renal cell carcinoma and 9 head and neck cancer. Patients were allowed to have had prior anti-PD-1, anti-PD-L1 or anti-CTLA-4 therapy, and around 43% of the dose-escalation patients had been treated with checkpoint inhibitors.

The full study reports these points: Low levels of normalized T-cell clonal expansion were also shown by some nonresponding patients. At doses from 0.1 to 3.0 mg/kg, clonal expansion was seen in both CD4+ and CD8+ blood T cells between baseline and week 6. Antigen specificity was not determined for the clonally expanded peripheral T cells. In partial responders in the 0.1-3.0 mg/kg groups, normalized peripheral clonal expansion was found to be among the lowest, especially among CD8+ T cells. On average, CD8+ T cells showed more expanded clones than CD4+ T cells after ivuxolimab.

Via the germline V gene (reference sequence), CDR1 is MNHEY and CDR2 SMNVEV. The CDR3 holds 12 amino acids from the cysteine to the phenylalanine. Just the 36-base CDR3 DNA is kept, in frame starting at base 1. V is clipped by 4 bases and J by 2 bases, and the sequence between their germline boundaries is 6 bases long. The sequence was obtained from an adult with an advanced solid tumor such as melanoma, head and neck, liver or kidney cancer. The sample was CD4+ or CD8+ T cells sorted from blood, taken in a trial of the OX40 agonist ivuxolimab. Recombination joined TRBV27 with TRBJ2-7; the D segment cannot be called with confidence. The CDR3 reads CASSSSPYEQYF. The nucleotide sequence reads TGTGCCAGCAGTTCCTCCCCCTACGAGCAGTACTTC.